This TCR beta chain is drawn from a study of cytotoxic CD8 clonotypes in ibrutinib-treated CLL. The CDR3 runs to 14 residues. CDR1 and CDR2 (germline): SGHTA, FQGTGA. V lost 2 bases, J lost 1 base, and 8 bases lay in between. Sequencing was performed with immunoSEQ multiplex PCR; in TCRdb, only in-frame clones are kept and a portion is missing. The table includes more than 150,000 clones, about two thirds detected once. This receptor was taken from a human donor with chronic lymphocytic leukemia. Source: PBMCs, taken after 24 months of ibrutinib treatment. This chain links TRBV7-3 with TRBJ1-1; D is undetermined. CDR3 nucleotide sequence: TGTGCCAGCAGCTTATCAGCAGGGAACACTGAAGCTTTCTTT. This sequence encodes CASSLSAGNTEAFF.